The next 11 T cell receptor beta chains were all read from a single sample in a study of cytomegalovirus exposure and HLA in healthy donors. Both 60 Vbeta primers and 13 Jbeta primers went into the PCR. Method: immunoSEQ multiplex PCR; TCRdb's copy keeps in-frame clones and lacks some. The repertoire consists of 250,000 to 300,000 clones, with roughly 91% occurring once and the leading ten covering 1.5% to 2%. The specimen sequenced was PBMCs. These receptor sequences come from a girl aged 2 to 10 in good health and CMV-seronegative.

The chain combines TRBV5-1 with TRBJ1-1; D is perhaps TRBD1 (5 bases). The V gene's germline CDR1 is SGHRS and CDR2 YFSETQ. The CDR3 is 16 residues long. Trimming took off 7 bases at V and 1 base at J, with 20 bases between the two ends. The CDR3 is CASGSRDFPSNTEAFF. In DNA form, the CDR3 reads TGCGCCAGCGGCTCTAGGGACTTCCCGTCGAACACTGAAGCTTTCTTT.

This clone was seen a single time. This sequence joins TRBV6-6 and TRBJ1-1; 7 positions agree with TRBD1. The CDR3 has 16 residues. Germline CDR1 is MNHNY and CDR2 is SVGAGI (reference sequence). With V trimmed by 0 bases and J by 4 bases, 8 bases remained unmatched. In nucleotides, the CDR3 is TGTGCCAGCAGTTACTCCTACAGGGGTAAGGGCACTGAAGCTTTCTTT. This gives the protein CASSYSYRGKGTEAFF.

Comments on this clone: The junction and the germline gene differ at one end; a read error may be behind it. This chain joins TRBV2 and TRBJ2-7; no clear D. The CDR3 covers 8 residues. The V gene's germline CDR1 is SNHLY and CDR2 FYNNEI. The CDR3 protein is CASSVPSF. Here the CDR3 DNA reads TGTGCCAGCAGCGTCCCCAGCTTC.

This chain links TRBV11-2 with TRBJ2-1; D not resolved. Germline-derived CDR1 and CDR2 are SGHAT and FQNNGV. The CDR3 loop spans 15 amino acids. Trimming left V 1 base short and J 3 bases short, with 10 bases between. In DNA, the CDR3 is TGTGCCAGCAGCTTAGGCAGCGCTAACTACAATGAGCAGTTCTTC. Amino acids: CASSLGSANYNEQFF.

The chain has TRBV18 and TRBJ2-5; TRBD2 aligns across 11 bases. V lost 3 bases, J lost 3 bases, and 6 bases stayed unmatched. CDR1 and CDR2 from the germline V gene are KGHSH and LQKENI. This CDR3 region has 16 residues. The CDR3 sequence: CASSPRLAGGKETQYF. CDR3 sequence (DNA): TGTGCCAGCTCACCGCGGCTAGCGGGGGGAAAAGAGACCCAGTACTTC.

The chain is built from TRBV28 and TRBJ1-6, with D uncertain. The V gene lost 5 bases and the J gene lost 18 bases, with 26 bases spanning the gap. The CDR3 runs 15 residues. Germline values: CDR1 MDHEN, CDR2 SYDVKM. CDR3: CASSPYRHTLVSPHF. CDR3 bases: TGTGCCAGCAGTCCGTACCGACATACCCTGGTGTCTCCCCACTTT.

The gene calls are TRBV7-2 and TRBJ1-5; D is unclear. The CDR3 spans 14 residues. V was trimmed by 4 bases and J by 4 bases, leaving 11 bases between them. Germline V gene data show CDR1 as SGHTA and CDR2 as FQGNSA. This chain's CDR3 is CASSSPGSNQPQHF. CDR3 nucleotides: TGTGCCAGCAGCTCGCCGGGATCAAATCAGCCCCAGCATTTT.

The rearrangement links TRBV4-1 to TRBJ1-1; D might be TRBD1 (5 bases). The V and J ends lost 0 bases and 5 bases respectively, with 10 bases between them. CDR1 is MGHRA and CDR2 is YSYEKL in the germline V gene. CDR3 size: 14 residues. CDR3 nucleotides: TGCGCCAGCAGCCAAGATGCGGGGGGGACTGAAGCTTTCTTT. This translates into CASSQDAGGTEAFF.

This chain connects TRBV19 to TRBJ1-1, with 7 bases that match TRBD1. Germline lookup yields CDR1 LNHDA and CDR2 SQIVND (reference sequence). V gave up 7 bases and J gave up 1 base; unmatched junction bases: 6. The CDR3 runs 14 residues. In DNA form, the CDR3 reads TGTGCCAGTACTTTCCGACAGGGGAACACTGAAGCTTTCTTT. This encodes CASTFRQGNTEAFF.

The rearrangement links TRBV5-4 to TRBJ2-1; TRBD2 agrees at 8 bases. Germline trimming cut 0 bases from V and 1 base from J; bases unmatched to any gene: 3. Looked up from germline, CDR1 is SGHNT and CDR2 is YYREEE (reference sequence). This CDR3 comprises 16 residues. This CDR3 reads CASSLELAESYNEQFF. In nucleotides, the CDR3 is TGTGCCAGCAGCTTGGAACTAGCGGAGTCCTACAATGAGCAGTTCTTC.

This clone was detected once. The chain recombines TRBV7-2 with TRBJ1-5, with 10 bases identical to TRBD1. Germline V gene data show CDR1 as SGHTA and CDR2 as FQGNSA. With V trimmed by 4 bases and J by 7 bases, 7 bases remained unmatched. The CDR3 contains 15 residues. The CDR3 DNA sequence: TGTGCCAGCAGCTCCGACAGGGGGCTAGGGCAGCCCCAGCATTTT. Protein product: CASSSDRGLGQPQHF.